The next 4 T cell receptor beta chains were all read from a single sample in a study of blood T cell repertoires in COVID-19. Some clones are missing from TCRdb's copy, which holds only in-frame ones; the method was immunoSEQ multiplex PCR. The profile shows roughly 69,000 clones, approximately 87% of them singletons. The specimen sequenced was peripheral blood. Receptor source: a middle-aged man with active COVID-19.

This chain joins TRBV7-2 and TRBJ1-6; a possible D gene is TRBD1 (5 bases). CDR1 and CDR2 (germline): SGHTA, FQGNSA. V gave up 1 base and J gave up 9 bases, with 13 bases separating them. This CDR3 has 15 amino acids. The CDR3 nucleotides read TGTGCCAGCAGCTTAGTACCCAGGGTGGGTTCACCCCTCCACTTT. Residues: CASSLVPRVGSPLHF. The full variable domain, completed using reference TRBV7-2 and TRBJ1-6, is GAGVSQSPSNKVTEKGKDVELRCDPISGHTALYWYRQSLGQGLEFLIYFQGNSAPDKSGLPSDRFSAERTGGSVSTLTIQRTQQEDSAVYLCASSLVPRVGSPLHFGNGTRLTVT.

The chain carries TRBV11-2 and TRBJ2-5; TRBD1 is a possible D gene (5 bases). The CDR3 spans 15 residues. The germline gives CDR1 SGHAT, CDR2 FQNNGV. V dropped 4 bases and J dropped 0 bases, with 12 bases sitting between them. The CDR3 sequence: CASSYQGLYQETQYF. The CDR3 DNA reads as TGTGCCAGCAGCTACCAGGGTCTGTACCAAGAGACCCAGTACTTC.

V gene TRBV10-3 combines with J gene TRBJ1-2, with TRBD1 as a possible D gene (6 bases). The CDR3 has 17 amino acids. Per germline, CDR1 ENHRY and CDR2 SYGVKD. Trimming left V 2 bases short and J 5 bases short, with 21 bases between. In DNA, the CDR3 is TGTGCCATCAGTGAGGGGCCGGACAGCCCAGGGGCTTATGGCTACACCTTC. It is translated as CAISEGPDSPGAYGYTF.

The rearrangement joins TRBV5-1 to TRBJ2-1, with D possibly being TRBD1 (6 bases). Germline-derived CDR1 and CDR2 are SGHRS and YFSETQ. The V end lost 8 bases, the J end lost 0 bases, and 9 bases lay between the germline ends. The CDR3 extends over 13 amino acids. The CDR3 sequence is CASGQNSYNEQFF. Here the CDR3 DNA reads TGCGCCAGTGGACAGAACTCCTACAATGAGCAGTTCTTC.